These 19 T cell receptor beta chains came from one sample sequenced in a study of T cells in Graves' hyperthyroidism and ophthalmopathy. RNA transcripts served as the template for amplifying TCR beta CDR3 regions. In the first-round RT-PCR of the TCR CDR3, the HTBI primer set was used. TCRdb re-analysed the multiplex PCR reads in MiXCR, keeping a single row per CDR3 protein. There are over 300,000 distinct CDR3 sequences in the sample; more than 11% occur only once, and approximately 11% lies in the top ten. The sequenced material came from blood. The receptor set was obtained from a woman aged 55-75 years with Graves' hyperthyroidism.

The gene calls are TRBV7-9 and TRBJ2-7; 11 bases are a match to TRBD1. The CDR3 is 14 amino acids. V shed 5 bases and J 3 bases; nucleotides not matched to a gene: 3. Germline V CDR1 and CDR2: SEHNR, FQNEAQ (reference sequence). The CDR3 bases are TGTGCCAGCAGCGGAGGGACAGGGGGCTACGAGCAGTACTTC. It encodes CASSGGTGGYEQYF. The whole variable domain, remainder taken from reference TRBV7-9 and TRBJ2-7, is DTGVSQNPRHKITKRGQNVTFRCDPISEHNRLYWYRQTLGQGPEFLTYFQNEAQLEKSRLLSDRFSAERPKGSFSTLEIQRTEQGDSAMYLCASSGGTGGYEQYFGPGTRLTVT.

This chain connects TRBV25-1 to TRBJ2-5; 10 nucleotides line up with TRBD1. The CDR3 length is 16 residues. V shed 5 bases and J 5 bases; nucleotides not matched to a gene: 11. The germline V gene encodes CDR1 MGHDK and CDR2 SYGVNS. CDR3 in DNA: TGTGCCAGCAGTACCTGGACAGGGGGTAAGGGGGAGACCCAGTACTTC. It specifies CASSTWTGGKGETQYF.

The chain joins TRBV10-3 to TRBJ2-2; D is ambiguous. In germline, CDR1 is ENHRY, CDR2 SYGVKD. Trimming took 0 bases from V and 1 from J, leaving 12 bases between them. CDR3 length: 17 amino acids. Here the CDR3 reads CAISESSHGLNTGELFF. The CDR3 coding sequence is TGTGCCATCAGTGAGTCGTCCCACGGCCTGAACACCGGGGAGCTGTTTTTT.

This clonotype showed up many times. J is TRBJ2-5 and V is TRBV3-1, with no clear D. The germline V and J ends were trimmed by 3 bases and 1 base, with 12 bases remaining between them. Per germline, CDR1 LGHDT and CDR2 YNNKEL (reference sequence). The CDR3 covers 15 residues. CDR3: CASSHETTLQETQYF. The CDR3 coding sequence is TGTGCCAGCAGCCACGAAACTACCCTCCAAGAGACCCAGTACTTC.

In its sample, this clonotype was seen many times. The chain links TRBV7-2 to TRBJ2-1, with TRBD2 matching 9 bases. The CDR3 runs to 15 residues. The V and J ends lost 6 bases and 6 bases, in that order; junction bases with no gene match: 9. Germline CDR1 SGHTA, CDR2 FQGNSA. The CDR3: CASSSLAGGINEQFF. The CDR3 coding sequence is TGTGCCAGCAGTTCTCTTGCGGGAGGGATCAATGAGCAGTTCTTC. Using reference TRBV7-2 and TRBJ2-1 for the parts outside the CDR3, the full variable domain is GAGVSQSPSNKVTEKGKDVELRCDPISGHTALYWYRQSLGQGLEFLIYFQGNSAPDKSGLPSDRFSAERTGGSVSTLTIQRTQQEDSAVYLCASSSLAGGINEQFFGPGTRLTVL.

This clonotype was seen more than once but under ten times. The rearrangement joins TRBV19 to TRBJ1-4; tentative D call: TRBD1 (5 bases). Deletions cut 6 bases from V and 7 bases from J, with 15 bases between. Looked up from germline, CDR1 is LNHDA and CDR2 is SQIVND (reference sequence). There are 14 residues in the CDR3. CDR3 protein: CASSPPGVGEKLFF. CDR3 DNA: TGTGCCAGTAGCCCGCCGGGGGTGGGTGAAAAACTGTTTTTT.

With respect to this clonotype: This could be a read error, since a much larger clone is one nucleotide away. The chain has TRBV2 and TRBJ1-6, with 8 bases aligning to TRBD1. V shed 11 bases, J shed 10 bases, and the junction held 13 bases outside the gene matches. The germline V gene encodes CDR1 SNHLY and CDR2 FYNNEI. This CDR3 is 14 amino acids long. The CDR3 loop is CAGKLGQAPSPLHF. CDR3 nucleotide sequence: TGTGCCGGCAAGTTGGGACAGGCCCCCTCACCCCTCCACTTT.

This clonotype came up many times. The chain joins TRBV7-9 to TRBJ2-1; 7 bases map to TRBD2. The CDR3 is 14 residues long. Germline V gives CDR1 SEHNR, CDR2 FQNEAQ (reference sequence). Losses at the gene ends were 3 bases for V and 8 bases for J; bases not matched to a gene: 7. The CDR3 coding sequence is TGTGCCAGCAGCTTCCGGGAGGCTGGGCATGAGCAGTTCTTC. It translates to CASSFREAGHEQFF.

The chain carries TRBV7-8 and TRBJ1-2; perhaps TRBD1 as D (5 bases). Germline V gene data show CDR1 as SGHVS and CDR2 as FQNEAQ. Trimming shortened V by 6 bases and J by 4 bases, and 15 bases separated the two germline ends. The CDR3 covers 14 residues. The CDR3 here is CASSPTGGFYGYTF. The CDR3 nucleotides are TGTGCCAGCAGTCCGACGGGGGGTTTCTATGGCTACACCTTC.

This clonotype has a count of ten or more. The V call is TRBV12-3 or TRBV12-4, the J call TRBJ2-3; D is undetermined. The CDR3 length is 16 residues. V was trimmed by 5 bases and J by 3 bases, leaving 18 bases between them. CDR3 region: CASSRRFGSMTDTQYF. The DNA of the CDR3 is TGTGCCAGCAGTCGCCGCTTCGGTAGCATGACAGATACGCAGTATTTT.

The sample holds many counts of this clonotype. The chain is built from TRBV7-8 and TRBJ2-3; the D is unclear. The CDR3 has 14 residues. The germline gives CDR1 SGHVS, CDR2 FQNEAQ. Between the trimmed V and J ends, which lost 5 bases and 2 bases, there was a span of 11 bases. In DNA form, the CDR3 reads TGTGCCAGCAGCCCCCCAGACACCACAGATACGCAGTATTTT. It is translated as CASSPPDTTDTQYF.

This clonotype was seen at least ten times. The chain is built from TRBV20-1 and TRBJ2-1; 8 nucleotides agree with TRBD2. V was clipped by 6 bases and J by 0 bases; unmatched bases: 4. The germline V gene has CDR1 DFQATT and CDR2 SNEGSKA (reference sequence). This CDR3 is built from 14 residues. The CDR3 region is CSASGGSSYNEQFF. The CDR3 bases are TGCAGTGCAAGCGGGGGTAGCTCCTACAATGAGCAGTTCTTC.

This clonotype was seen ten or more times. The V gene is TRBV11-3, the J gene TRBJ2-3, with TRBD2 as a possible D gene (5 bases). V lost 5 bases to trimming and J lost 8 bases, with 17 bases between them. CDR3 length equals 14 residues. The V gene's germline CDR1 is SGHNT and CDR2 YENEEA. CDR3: CASSADSLLSTQYF. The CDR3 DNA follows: TGTGCCAGCAGCGCGGACTCCCTGTTAAGTACGCAGTATTTT. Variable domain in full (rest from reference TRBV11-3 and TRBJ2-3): EAGVVQSPRYKIIEKKQPVAFWCNPISGHNTLYWYLQNLGQGPELLIRYENEEAVDDSQLPKDRFSAERLKGVDSTLKIQPAELGDSAVYLCASSADSLLSTQYFGPGTRLTVL.

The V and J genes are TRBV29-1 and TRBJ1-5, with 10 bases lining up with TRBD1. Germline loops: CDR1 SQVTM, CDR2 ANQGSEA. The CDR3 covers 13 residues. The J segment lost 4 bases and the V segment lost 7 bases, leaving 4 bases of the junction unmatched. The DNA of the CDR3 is TGCAGCGCCCAGGGACAGGGGAATCAGCCCCAGCATTTT. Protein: CSAQGQGNQPQHF.

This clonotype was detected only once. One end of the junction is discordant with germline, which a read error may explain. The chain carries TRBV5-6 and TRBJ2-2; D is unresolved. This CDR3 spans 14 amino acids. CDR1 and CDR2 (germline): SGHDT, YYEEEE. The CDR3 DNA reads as TGTGCCAGCGGCTTGCAAGGCGGCACCGGGGAGCTGTTTTTT. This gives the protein CASGLQGGTGELFF.

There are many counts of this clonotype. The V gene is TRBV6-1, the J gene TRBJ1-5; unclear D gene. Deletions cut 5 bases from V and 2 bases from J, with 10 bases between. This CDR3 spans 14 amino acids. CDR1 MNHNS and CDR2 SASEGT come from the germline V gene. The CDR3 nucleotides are TGTGCCAGCAGTTTTAGGGTTGGCAATCAGCCCCAGCATTTT. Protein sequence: CASSFRVGNQPQHF.

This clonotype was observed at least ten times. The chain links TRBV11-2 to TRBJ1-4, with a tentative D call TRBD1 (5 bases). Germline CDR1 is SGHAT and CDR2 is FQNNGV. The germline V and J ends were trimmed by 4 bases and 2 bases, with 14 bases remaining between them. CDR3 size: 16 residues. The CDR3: CASSSRPGGTNEKLFF. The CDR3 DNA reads TGTGCCAGCAGCTCCCGGCCCGGGGGGACTAATGAAAAACTGTTTTTT.

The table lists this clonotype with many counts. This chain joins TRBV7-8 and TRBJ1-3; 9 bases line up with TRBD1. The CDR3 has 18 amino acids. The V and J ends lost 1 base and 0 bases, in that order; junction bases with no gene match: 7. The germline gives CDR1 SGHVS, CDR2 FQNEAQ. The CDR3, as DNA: TGTGCCAGCAGCTTAGACAGGGGGCGGCGTGGCTCTGGAAACACCATATATTTT. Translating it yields CASSLDRGRRGSGNTIYF.

Here the CDR3 reads CSARDPAAGNTEAFF. The CDR3 DNA follows: TGCAGTGCTAGAGACCCGGCGGCGGGGAACACTGAAGCTTTCTTT. The V and J genes are TRBV20-1 and TRBJ1-1; unclear D gene. Germline values: CDR1 DFQATT, CDR2 SNEGSKA (reference sequence). CDR3 length: 15 amino acids. V was trimmed by 0 bases and J by 1 base, leaving 12 bases between them.